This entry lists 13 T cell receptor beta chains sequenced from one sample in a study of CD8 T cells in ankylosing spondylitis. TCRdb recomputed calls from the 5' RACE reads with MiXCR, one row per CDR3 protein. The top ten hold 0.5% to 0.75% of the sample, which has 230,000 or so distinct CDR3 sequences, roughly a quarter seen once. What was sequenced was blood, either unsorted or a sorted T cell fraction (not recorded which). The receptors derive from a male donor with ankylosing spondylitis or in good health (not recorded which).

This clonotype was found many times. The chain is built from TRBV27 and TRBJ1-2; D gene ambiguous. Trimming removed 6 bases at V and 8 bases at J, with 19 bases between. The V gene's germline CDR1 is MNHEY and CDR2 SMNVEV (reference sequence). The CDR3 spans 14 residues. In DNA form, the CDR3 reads TGTGCCAGCAGCCCTAACGTGCAGGCTCTAGGCTACACCTTC. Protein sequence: CASSPNVQALGYTF.

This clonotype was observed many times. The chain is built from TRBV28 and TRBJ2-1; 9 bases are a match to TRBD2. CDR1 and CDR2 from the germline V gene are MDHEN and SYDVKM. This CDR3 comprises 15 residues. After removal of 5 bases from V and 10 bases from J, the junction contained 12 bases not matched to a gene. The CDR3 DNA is TGTGCCAGCAGTCGACGACTAGCGGTAAAATCGGAGCAGTTCTTC. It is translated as CASSRRLAVKSEQFF.

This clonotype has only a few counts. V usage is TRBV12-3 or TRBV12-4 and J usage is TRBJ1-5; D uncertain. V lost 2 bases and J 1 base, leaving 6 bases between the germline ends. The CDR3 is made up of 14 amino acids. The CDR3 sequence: CASSLSESNQPQHF. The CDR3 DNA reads TGTGCCAGCAGTTTATCGGAAAGCAATCAGCCCCAGCATTTT.

The chain's CDR3 is CASSQYNDGRFNEQFF. In nucleotides, the CDR3 is TGTGCCAGCAGCCAATACAACGACGGGCGCTTCAATGAGCAGTTCTTC. The genes are TRBV3-1 and TRBJ2-1; no clear D. The germline gives CDR1 LGHDT, CDR2 YNNKEL (reference sequence). With 2 bases removed from V and 6 bases from J, the gap between germline ends came to 17 bases. This CDR3 contains 16 residues.

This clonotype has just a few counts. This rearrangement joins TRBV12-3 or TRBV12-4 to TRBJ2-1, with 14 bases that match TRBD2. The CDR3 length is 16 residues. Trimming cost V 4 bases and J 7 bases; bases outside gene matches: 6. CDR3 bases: TGTGCCAGCAGTTCCTCGACTAGCGGGGGGGCTAATGAGCAGTTCTTC. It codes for CASSSSTSGGANEQFF.

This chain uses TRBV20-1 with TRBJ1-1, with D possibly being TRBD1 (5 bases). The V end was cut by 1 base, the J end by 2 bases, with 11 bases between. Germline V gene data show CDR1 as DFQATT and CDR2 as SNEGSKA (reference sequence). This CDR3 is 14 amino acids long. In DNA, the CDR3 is TGCAGTGCTAGAGTTGGCAGGGTTAACACTGAAGCTTTCTTT. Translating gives CSARVGRVNTEAFF.

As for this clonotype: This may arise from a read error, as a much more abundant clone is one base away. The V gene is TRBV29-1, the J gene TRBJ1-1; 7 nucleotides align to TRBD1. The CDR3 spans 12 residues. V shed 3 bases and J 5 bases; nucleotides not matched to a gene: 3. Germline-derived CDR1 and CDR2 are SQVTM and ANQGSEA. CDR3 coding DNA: TGCAGCGTTGACAGGGGGTTTACTGAAGCTTTCTTT. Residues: CSVDRGFTEAFF.

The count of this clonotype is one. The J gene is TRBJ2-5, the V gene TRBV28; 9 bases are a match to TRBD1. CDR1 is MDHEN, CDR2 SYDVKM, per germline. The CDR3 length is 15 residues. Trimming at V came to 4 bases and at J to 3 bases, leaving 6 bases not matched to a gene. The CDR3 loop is CASSSRGQGEETQYF. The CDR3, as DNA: TGTGCCAGCAGTTCGCGGGGACAGGGTGAAGAGACCCAGTACTTC. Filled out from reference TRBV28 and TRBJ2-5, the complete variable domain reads DVKVTQSSRYLVKRTGEKVFLECVQDMDHENMFWYRQDPGLGLRLIYFSYDVKMKEKGDIPEGYSVSREKKERFSLILESASTNQTSMYLCASSSRGQGEETQYFGPGTRLLVL.

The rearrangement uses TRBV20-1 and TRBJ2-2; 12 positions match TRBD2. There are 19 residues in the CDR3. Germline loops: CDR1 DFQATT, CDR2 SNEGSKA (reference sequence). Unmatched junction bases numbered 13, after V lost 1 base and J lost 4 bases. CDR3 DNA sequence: TGCAGTGCTAGAGTTCTATCCCTAGCGGGGGGGCGTGTCACCGGGGAGCTGTTTTTT. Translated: CSARVLSLAGGRVTGELFF.

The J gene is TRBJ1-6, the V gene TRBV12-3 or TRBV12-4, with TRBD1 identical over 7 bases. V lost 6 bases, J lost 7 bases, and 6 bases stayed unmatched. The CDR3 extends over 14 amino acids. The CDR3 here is CASRPRGLNSPLHF. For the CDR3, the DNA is TGTGCCAGCAGACCTAGGGGGCTAAATTCACCCCTCCACTTT.

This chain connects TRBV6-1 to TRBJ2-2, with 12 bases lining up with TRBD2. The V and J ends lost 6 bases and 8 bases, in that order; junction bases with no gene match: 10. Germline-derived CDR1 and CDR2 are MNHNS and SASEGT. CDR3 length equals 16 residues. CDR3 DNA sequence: TGTGCCAGCAGGCCTAGCGGGGGGGAACCACTGGGGGAGCTGTTTTTT. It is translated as CASRPSGGEPLGELFF.

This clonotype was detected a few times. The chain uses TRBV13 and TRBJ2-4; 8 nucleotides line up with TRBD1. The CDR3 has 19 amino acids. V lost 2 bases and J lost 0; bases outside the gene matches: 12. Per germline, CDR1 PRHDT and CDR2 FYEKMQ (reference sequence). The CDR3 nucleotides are TGTGCCAGCAGCTTATCTGAGACAGGGGTGCCGCTAGCCAAAAACATTCAGTACTTC. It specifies CASSLSETGVPLAKNIQYF.

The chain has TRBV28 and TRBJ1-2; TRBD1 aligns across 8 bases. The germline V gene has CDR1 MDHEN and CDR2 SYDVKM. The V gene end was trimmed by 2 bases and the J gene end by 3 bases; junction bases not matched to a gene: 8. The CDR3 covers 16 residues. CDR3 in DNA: TGTGCCAGCAGTTTAGGGACAGGTCCCCCTTACTATGGCTACACCTTC. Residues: CASSLGTGPPYYGYTF.